The clone carrying this T cell receptor beta chain was detected once. Some clones are missing from TCRdb's copy, which holds only in-frame ones; the method was immunoSEQ multiplex PCR. The top ten hold under 0.85% of the sample, which has 80,000 to 100,000 clones, over 75% seen once. The V gene end was trimmed by 1 base and the J gene end by 5 bases; junction bases not matched to a gene: 11. The CDR3 totals 18 residues. Germline CDR1 and CDR2: LGHNA and YSLEER. The sample originates from a study of T cell changes during pregnancy in multiple sclerosis. The source of this sequence is a female donor in good health, enrolled as a control in a pregnancy study. The specimen was peripheral blood, collected in the second trimester of pregnancy. J is TRBJ2-1 and V is TRBV4-3, with 10 bases that match TRBD2. The CDR3 DNA reads TGCGCCAGCAGCCAAGGAATTCGAGGACTAGCGGATAACAATGAGCAGTTCTTC. This encodes CASSQGIRGLADNNEQFF.